There are many counts of the clone carrying this T cell receptor beta chain. The data were taken from a study of early T cells in non-severe SARS-CoV-2 infection. As for the study in general: Investigators sequenced bulk RNA drawn from unsorted whole blood, and chains remained unpaired.

Individual cDNA molecules were tagged with unique molecular identifiers. A single record per CDR3 protein comes from TCRdb applying MiXCR to the 5' RACE reads. The table includes about 81,000 distinct CDR3 sequences, roughly 13% detected once. Trimming removed 3 bases from V and 4 bases from J; junction bases left unmatched: 6. Germline CDR1 KGHSH, CDR2 LQKENI. The CDR3 runs to 16 residues. The TCR comes from an adult who was a healthcare worker with PCR-confirmed SARS-CoV-2 infection or an uninfected control (not recorded which). The sequencing input was whole blood. The rearrangement uses TRBV18 and TRBJ1-2; 12 bases match TRBD1. CDR3 coding DNA: TGTGCCAGCTCACCGGGACAGGGGGCGGTGACCTATGGCTACACCTTC. Protein product: CASSPGQGAVTYGYTF. The entire variable domain, with the rest obtained from reference TRBV18 and TRBJ1-2, is as follows: NAGVMQNPRHLVRRRGQEARLRCSPMKGHSHVYWYRQLPEEGLKFMVYLQKENIIDESGMPKERFSAEFPKEGPSILRIQQVVRGDSAAYFCASSPGQGAVTYGYTFGSGTRLTVV.